This T cell receptor (beta chain) was recorded in a study of T cells after yellow fever vaccination (dated by TCRdb to the late 2010s). Describing the broader study: The SMART-Seq v4 Ultra Low Input RNA kit was used to prepare libraries from fractions with low cell numbers. To track T-cell clones before and after primary and booster YFV17D yellow fever vaccination, bulk TCR alpha and beta repertoires were sequenced longitudinally. Two healthy male donors made up the cohort, one aged 18 to 30 years and the other aged 30 to 40 years. Blood was collected at multiple timepoints before and after primary and secondary immunization, and bulk PBMC replicates and cell subsets were isolated.

Overall study results and their limits: After the booster, most clones that had expanded after primary vaccination were detected again (over 95% of CD4 and around nine tenths of CD8), suggesting broad maintenance of memory. Because only a couple of donors were included in the study, the extent to which the findings can be generalized is limited. Because abundant contaminating clonotypes from the bulk population could be contained in FACS-sorted repertoires, computational filtering was required. A small share of clonotypes occurred in both CD4 and CD8 compartments, likely arising from convergent recombination. The secondary T-cell response was weaker than the primary response but faster, peaking on day 5 instead of day 15.

The treatment or condition label on this specimen signifies: live attenuated yellow fever vaccine strain. At each blood-draw timepoint, two biological replicates of bulk PBMCs were collected. A standard Ficoll-Paque protocol was used to isolate PBMCs from peripheral blood. TriZol was used to extract RNA from bulk PBMCs, CD4 and CD8 fractions, and dextramer-positive and dextramer-negative fractions. TCR cDNA was made using 5'RACE template switching, a step that added a universal primer site and unique molecular identifiers. Priming of cDNA synthesis was performed from both the TCR alpha and TCR beta constant segments. Libraries were amplified in two PCR steps, with sample barcodes and sequencing adapters added in the second step. Sequencing of libraries was done on Illumina HiSeq 2500 (2x100 bp) or NovaSeq (2x150 bp). The study's own analysis went as follows. MIGEC handled demultiplexing of reads and collapsing into UMI consensus sequences, while MiXCR performed V(D)J alignment. Vaccine-responding clonotypes were defined with edgeR using replicate PBMC samples, requiring FDR below 0.01 and a log2 fold change above 5 up to day 15. Each bulk clonotype was labeled CD4 or CD8 based on which sequenced repertoire, CD4 or CD8, contained the clonotype at higher abundance. TCRdb trimmed the raw reads at Q25, called clones with MiXCR and kept productive beta chains. Here each entry gathers all rows of one CDR3 protein and keeps the most common genes and DNA. What appears here as the V and J calls and clone size reflects TCRdb's work, not the paper's. A total of 500,000 to 700,000 distinct CDR3 sequences appear in this sample, over 15% of them only once. 13% to 15% of the sample goes to the ten largest clones.

The CDR3 has 16 amino acids, counting the end cysteine and phenylalanine. The DNA shown is the 48-base CDR3, in frame from base 1. CDR1 and CDR2 (SEHNR, FQNEAQ) derive from the germline V gene (reference sequence). The trim is 1 base for V and 5 bases for J, with a gap of 14 bases between the germline ends. This clonotype was detected a few times. Its recognized antigen is unknown. No base quality values were provided; no much bigger clone lies one nucleotide off. The clonotype was recovered from a man aged 30 to 45 who received the YFV17D yellow fever vaccine. This specimen was PBMCs, taken 15 days after the yellow fever booster vaccination. The chain employs TRBV7-9 and TRBJ2-2; a tentative D match to TRBD1 spans 5 bases. The CDR3: CASSLGRQGWTGELFF. The DNA is TGTGCCAGCAGCTTAGGTCGTCAGGGTTGGACCGGGGAGCTGTTTTTT.